The entry below gives a single TCR beta chain sequence along with its context. Its antigen is still unknown. This CDR3 spans 14 amino acids. Between the trimmed V and J ends, which lost 3 bases and 7 bases, there was a span of 13 bases. Per germline, CDR1 SEHNR and CDR2 FQNEAQ (reference sequence). Sequenced by immunoSEQ multiplex PCR; TCRdb stores in-frame clones only, minus some. Seen here are just over 150,000 clones, around nine tenths observed once, and the top ten hold approximately 1.5%. The data were obtained in a study of T cell responses to AZD1222 COVID-19 vaccine. Study observations and caveats: Clonal diversity may have been underestimated in mostly white British donors. Compared with day 0, the breadth and depth of the Spike-specific TCR repertoire rose significantly after two doses of AZD1222. Targeting of unmutated variant regions was reportedly seen in nearly half of spike-specific TCRs.

The sample consisted of peripheral blood, taken 28 days after the second AZD1222 dose. This chain joins TRBV7-9 and TRBJ1-5; D is uncertain. This clonotype originated in an adult who received the AZD1222 COVID-19 vaccine. CDR3 bases: TGTGCCAGCAGCTTTAGCATGGAGGGCCAGCCCCAGCATTTT. Protein: CASSFSMEGQPQHF.